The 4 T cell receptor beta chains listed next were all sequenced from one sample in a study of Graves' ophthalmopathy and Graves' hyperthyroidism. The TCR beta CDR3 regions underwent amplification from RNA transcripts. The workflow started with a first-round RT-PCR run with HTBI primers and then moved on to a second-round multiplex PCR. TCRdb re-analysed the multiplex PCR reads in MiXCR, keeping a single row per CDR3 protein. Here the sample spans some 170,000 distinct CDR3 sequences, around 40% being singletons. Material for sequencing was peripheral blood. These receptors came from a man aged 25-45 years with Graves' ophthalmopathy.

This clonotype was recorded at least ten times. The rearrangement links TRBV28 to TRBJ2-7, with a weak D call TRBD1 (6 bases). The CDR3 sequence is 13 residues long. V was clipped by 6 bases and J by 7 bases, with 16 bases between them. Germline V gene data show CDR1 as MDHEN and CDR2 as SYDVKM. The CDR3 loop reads CASRLGQPGEQYF. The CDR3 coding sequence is TGTGCCAGCAGACTCGGACAGCCCGGGGAGCAGTACTTC. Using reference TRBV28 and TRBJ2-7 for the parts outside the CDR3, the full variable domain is DVKVTQSSRYLVKRTGEKVFLECVQDMDHENMFWYRQDPGLGLRLIYFSYDVKMKEKGDIPEGYSVSREKKERFSLILESASTNQTSMYLCASRLGQPGEQYFGPGTRLTVT.

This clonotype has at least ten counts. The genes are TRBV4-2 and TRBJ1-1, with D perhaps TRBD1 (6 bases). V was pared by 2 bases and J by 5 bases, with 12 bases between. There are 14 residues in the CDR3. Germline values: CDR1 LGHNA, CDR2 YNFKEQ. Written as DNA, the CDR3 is TGTGCCAGCAGCCAAACAGGGTCAAGGACTGAAGCTTTCTTT. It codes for CASSQTGSRTEAFF.

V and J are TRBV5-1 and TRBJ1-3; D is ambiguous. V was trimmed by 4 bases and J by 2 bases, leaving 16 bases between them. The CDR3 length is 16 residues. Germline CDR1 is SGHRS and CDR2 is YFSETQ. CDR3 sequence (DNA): TGCGCCAGCAGCCTTACCGGGCCGTCCCCTGGAAACACCATATATTTT. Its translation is CASSLTGPSPGNTIYF.

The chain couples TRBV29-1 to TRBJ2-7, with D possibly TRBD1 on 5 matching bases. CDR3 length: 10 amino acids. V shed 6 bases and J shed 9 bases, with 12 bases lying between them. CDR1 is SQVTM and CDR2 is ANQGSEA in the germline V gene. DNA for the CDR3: TGCAGCGTCCAGGGATTGGGGCAGTACTTC. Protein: CSVQGLGQYF.